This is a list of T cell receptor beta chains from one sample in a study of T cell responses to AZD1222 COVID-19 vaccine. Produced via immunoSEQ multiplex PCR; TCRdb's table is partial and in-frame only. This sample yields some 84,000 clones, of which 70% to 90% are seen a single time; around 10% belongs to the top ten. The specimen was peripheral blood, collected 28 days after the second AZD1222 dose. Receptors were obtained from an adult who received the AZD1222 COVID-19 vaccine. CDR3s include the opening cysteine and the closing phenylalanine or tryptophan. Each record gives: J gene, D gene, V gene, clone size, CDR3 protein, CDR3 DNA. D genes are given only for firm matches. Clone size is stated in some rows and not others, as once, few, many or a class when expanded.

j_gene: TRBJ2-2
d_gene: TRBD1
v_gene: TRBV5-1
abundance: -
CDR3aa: CASSRGLKDTGELFF
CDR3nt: TGCGCCAGCAGCAGGGGGCTTAAAGACACCGGGGAGCTGTTTTTT

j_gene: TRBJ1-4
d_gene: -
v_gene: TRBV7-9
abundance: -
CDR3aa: CASSLGDKNEKLFF
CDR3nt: TGTGCCAGCAGCTTAGGGGACAAAAATGAAAAACTGTTTTTT

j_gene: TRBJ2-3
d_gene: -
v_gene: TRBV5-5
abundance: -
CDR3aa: CASSWDGRRGTDTQYF
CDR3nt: TGTGCCAGCAGCTGGGACGGCCGACGAGGCACAGATACGCAGTATTTT

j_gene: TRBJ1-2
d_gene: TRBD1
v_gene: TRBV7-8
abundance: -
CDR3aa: CASSATGKSYGYTF
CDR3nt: TGTGCCAGCAGCGCGACAGGGAAAAGCTATGGCTACACCTTC

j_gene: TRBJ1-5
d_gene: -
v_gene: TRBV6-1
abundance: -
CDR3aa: CASSDRPGLTNQPQHF
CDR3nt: TGTGCCAGCAGTGATAGGCCCGGGCTGACCAATCAGCCCCAGCATTTT

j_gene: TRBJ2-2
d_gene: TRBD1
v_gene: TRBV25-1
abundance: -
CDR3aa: CASSIRDRGTGELFF
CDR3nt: TGTGCCAGCAGTATCCGGGACAGGGGAACCGGGGAGCTGTTTTTT

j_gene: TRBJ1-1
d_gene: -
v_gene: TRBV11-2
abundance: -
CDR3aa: CATRQTMNTEAFF
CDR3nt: TGTGCCACACGACAGACGATGAACACTGAAGCTTTCTTT

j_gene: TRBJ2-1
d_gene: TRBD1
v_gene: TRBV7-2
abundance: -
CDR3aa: CASSLGTGTDNEQFF
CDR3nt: TGTGCCAGCAGCTTGGGGACAGGGACGGACAATGAGCAGTTCTTC

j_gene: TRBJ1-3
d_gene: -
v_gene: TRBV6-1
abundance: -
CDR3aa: CASSEALGGNTIYF
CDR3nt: TGTGCCAGCAGTGAGGCCCTGGGTGGAAACACCATATATTTT

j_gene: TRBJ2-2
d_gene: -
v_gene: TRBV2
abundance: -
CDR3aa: CASSDGGGFTGELFF
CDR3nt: TGTGCCAGCAGTGACGGTGGGGGGTTCACCGGGGAGCTGTTTTTT

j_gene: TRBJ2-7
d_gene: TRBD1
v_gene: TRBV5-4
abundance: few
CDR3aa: CASSTSTGGSSYEQYF
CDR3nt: TGTGCCAGCAGCACCTCGACAGGGGGCTCTTCCTACGAGCAGTACTTC

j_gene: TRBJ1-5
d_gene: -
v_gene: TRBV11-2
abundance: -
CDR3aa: CASSSQTLSSQHF
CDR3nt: TGTGCCAGCAGCTCCCAGACCCTTTCGTCCCAGCATTTT

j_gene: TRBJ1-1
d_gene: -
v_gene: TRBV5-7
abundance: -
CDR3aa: CASSFLFDTEAFF
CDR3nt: TGTGCCAGCAGCTTCCTCTTCGACACTGAAGCTTTCTTT

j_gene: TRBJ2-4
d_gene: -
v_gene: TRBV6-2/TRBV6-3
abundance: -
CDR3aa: CASSYPPWELAKNIQYF
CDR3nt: TGTGCCAGCAGTTACCCCCCCTGGGAGCTAGCCAAAAACATTCAGTACTTC

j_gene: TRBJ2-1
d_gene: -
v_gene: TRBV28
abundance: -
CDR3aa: CASSLGHLDDNEQFF
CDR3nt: TGTGCCAGCAGTTTAGGTCATTTGGATGACAATGAGCAGTTCTTC

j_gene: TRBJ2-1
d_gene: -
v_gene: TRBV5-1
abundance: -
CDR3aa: CASSLEGGRGNEQFF
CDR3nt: TGCGCCAGCAGCTTGGAGGGGGGGCGAGGCAATGAGCAGTTCTTC

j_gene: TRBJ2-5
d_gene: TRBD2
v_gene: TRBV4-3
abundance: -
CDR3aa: CASSQGAGGPQETQYF
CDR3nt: TGCGCCAGCAGCCAAGGCGCGGGGGGGCCCCAAGAGACCCAGTACTTC

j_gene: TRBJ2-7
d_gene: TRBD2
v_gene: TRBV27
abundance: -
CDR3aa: CASSWARTRGDEQYF
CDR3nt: TGTGCCAGCAGTTGGGCCCGGACGCGGGGGGACGAGCAGTACTTC

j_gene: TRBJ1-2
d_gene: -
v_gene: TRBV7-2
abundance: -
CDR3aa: CASSLDGAGIFYGYTF
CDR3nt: TGTGCCAGCAGCCTAGACGGGGCAGGGATATTCTATGGCTACACCTTC

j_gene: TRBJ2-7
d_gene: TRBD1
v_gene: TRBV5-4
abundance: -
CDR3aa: CASSPTGTGTYEQYF
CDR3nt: TGTGCCAGCAGCCCGACCGGGACAGGGACCTACGAGCAGTACTTC

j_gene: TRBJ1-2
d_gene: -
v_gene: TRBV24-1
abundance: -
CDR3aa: CATSDWGDYGYTF
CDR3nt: TGTGCCACCAGTGATTGGGGGGATTATGGCTACACCTTC

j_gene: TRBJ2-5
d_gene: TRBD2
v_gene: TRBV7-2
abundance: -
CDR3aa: CASSDSGGAPETQYF
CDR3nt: TGTGCCAGCAGCGATAGCGGGGGGGCTCCCGAGACCCAGTACTTC

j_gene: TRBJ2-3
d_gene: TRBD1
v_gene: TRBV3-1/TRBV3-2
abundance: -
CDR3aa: CASSRWVGGSTDTQYF
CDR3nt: TGTGCCAGCAGCCGCTGGGTAGGGGGCAGCACAGATACGCAGTATTTT

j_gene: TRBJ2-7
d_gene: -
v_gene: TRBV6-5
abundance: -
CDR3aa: CAGGRTSTSYEQYF
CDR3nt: TGTGCCGGGGGGAGGACTTCGACATCCTACGAGCAGTACTTC

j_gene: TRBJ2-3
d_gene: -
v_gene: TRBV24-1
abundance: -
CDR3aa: CATSAAVTDTQYF
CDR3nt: TGTGCCACCAGTGCGGCTGTCACAGATACGCAGTATTTT

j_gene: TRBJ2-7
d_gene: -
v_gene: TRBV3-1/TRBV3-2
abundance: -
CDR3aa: CASSQNRGGYEQYF
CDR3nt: TGTGCCAGCAGCCAAAACAGGGGGGGGTACGAGCAGTACTTC

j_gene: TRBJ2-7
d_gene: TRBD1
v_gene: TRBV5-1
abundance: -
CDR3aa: CASSLAGGSDEQYF
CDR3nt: TGCGCCAGCAGCTTGGCAGGGGGCTCGGACGAGCAGTACTTC

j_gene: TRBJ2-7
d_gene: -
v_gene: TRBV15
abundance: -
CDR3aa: CATSRDLRVGREQYF
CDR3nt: TGTGCCACCAGCAGAGATCTCAGGGTAGGGCGCGAGCAGTACTTC

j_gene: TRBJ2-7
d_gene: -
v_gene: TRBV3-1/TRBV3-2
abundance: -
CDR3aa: CASSLYYEQYF
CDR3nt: TGTGCCAGCAGCCTCTATTACGAGCAGTACTTC

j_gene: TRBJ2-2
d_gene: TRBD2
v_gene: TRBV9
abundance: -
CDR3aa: CASSARTSGNTGELFF
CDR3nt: TGTGCCAGCAGCGCTCGGACTAGCGGGAATACCGGGGAGCTGTTTTTT

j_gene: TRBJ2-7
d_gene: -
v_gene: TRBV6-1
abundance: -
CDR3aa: CASRYDLSSYEQYF
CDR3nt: TGTGCCAGCCGCTACGACTTGAGCTCCTACGAGCAGTACTTC

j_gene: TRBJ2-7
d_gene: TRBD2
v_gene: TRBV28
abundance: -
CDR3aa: CATGGPNSYEQYF
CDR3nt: TGTGCCACGGGAGGGCCTAACTCCTACGAGCAGTACTTC

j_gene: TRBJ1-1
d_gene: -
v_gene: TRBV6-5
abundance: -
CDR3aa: CASSPQVLNTEAFF
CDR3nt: TGTGCCAGCAGTCCGCAGGTACTTAACACTGAAGCTTTCTTT

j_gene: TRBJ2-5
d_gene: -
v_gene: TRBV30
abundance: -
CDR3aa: CAWSGGRETQYF
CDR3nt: TGTGCCTGGAGTGGGGGCAGAGAGACCCAGTACTTC

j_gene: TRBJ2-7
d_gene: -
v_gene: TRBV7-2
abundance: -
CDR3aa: CASSFKGQHSYEQYF
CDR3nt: TGTGCCAGCAGCTTTAAGGGACAACACTCCTACGAGCAGTACTTC

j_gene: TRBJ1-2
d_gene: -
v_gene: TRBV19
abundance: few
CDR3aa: CASSKQGNYGYTF
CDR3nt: TGTGCCAGTAGTAAACAGGGAAACTATGGCTACACCTTC

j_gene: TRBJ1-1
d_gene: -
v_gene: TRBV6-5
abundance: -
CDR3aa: CASSYPPTEAFF
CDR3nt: TGTGCCAGCAGTTACCCACCCACTGAAGCTTTCTTT

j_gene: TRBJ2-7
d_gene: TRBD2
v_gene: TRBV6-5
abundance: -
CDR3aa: CASSYAGGGEYEQYF
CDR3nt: TGTGCCAGCAGTTACGCGGGCGGGGGGGAGTACGAGCAGTACTTC

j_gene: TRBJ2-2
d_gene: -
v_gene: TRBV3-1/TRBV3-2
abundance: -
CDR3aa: CASSQAATAGELFF
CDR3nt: TGTGCCAGCAGCCAAGCCGCGACCGCCGGGGAGCTGTTTTTT